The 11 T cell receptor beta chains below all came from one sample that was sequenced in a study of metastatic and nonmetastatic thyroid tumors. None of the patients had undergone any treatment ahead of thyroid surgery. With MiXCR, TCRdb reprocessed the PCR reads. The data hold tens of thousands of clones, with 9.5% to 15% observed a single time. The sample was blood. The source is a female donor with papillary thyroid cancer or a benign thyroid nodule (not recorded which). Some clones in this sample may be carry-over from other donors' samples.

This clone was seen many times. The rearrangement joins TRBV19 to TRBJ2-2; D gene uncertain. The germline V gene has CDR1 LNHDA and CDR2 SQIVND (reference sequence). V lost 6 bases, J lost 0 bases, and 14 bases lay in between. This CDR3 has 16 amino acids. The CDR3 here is CASSLTTHANTGELFF. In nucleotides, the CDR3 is TGTGCCAGTAGCCTGACGACTCACGCGAACACCGGGGAGCTGTTTTTT.

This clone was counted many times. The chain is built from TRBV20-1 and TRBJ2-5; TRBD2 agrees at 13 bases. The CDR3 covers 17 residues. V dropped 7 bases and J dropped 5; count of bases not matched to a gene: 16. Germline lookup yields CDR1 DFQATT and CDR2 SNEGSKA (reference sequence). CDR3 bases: TGCAGTGTTCCCCATGAGCGGACTAGCGGGAGCCTTGAGACCCAGTACTTC. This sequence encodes CSVPHERTSGSLETQYF.

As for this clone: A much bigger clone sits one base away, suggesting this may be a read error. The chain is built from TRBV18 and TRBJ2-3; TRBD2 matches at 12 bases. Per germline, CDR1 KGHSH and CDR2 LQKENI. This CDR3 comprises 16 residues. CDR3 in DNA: TGTGCCAGCTCACGACTAGCGGGAGAGTACACATATACGCAGTATTTT. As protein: CASSRLAGEYTYTQYF. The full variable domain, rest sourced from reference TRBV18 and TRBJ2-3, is NAGVMQNPRHLVRRRGQEARLRCSPMKGHSHVYWYRQLPEEGLKFMVYLQKENIIDESGMPKERFSAEFPKEGPSILRIQQVVRGDSAAYFCASSRLAGEYTYTQYFGPGTRLTVL.

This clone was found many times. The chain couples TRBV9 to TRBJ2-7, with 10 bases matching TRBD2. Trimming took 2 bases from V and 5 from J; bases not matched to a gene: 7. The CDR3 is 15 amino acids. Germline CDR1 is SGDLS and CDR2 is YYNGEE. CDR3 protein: CASSVTWTSGHEQYF. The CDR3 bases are TGTGCCAGCAGCGTGACCTGGACTAGCGGCCACGAGCAGTACTTC.

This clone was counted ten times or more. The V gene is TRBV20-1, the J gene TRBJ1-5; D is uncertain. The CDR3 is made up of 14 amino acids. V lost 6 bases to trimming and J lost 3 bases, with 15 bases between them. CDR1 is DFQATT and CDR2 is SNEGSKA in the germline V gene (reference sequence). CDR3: CSAPADGANQPQHF. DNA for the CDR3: TGCAGTGCACCCGCGGACGGAGCCAATCAGCCCCAGCATTTT.

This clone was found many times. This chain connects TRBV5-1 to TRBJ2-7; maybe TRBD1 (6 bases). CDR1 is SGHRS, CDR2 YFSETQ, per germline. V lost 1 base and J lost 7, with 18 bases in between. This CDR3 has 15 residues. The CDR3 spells CASSLNSPGVGEQYF. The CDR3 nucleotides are TGCGCCAGCAGCTTGAATTCCCCAGGGGTCGGAGAGCAGTACTTC.

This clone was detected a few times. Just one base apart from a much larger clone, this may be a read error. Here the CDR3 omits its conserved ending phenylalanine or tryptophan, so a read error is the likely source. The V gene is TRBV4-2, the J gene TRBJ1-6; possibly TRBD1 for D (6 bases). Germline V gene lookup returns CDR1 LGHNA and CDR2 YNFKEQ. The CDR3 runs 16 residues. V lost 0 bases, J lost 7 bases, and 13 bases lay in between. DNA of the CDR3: TGTGCCAGCAGCCAAGATCCAGGGACATCAAATTCACCCCTCCACCTT. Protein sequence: CASSQDPGTSNSPLHL.

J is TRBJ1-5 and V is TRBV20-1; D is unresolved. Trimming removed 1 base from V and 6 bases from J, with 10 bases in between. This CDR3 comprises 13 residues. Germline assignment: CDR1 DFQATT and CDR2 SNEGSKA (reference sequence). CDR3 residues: CSARVGRLQPQHF. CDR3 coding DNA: TGCAGTGCTAGAGTGGGGAGACTTCAGCCCCAGCATTTT.

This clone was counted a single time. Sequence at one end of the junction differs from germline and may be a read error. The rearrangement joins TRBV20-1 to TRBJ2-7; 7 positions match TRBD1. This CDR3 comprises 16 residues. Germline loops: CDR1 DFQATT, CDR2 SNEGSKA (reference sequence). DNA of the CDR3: TGCAGTGCTAGAAATCCTCTGACAGGGTCACTCAACGAACAGTACTTC. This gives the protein CSARNPLTGSLNEQYF.

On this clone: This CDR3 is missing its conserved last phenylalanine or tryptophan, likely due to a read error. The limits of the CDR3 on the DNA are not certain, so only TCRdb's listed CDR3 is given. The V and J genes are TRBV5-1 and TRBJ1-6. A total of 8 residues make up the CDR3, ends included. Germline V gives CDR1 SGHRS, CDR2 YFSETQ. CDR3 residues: CASSLETL.

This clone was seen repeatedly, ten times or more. The CDR3 here is CASSVGGESSGELFF. CDR3 nucleotides: TGTGCCAGCAGCGTAGGAGGGGAAAGTAGCGGGGAGCTGTTTTTT. The chain is built from TRBV9 and TRBJ2-2; D may correspond to TRBD1 or TRBD2 (5 bases each). The CDR3 length is 15 residues. From germline, CDR1 is SGDLS and CDR2 YYNGEE. The germline V and J ends were trimmed by 0 bases and 7 bases, with 13 bases remaining between them.